These T cell receptor beta chains were read from a single sample in a study of coeliac disease. Some clones are missing from TCRdb's copy, which holds only in-frame ones; the method was immunoSEQ multiplex PCR. The table lists 3,500 to 5,000 clones, around 69% of them singletons. What was sequenced was intraepithelial lymphocytes from the gut. The source of these receptors is a woman in her late teens or twenties with active celiac disease. CDR3s include the opening cysteine and the closing phenylalanine or tryptophan. A D gene is named only where the DNA matches it firmly. The size entry is marked missing in some rows and otherwise reads once, few, many or a size class.

J | V | size | length | D | CDR3 | DNA
TRBJ2-1 | TRBV5-4 | few | 20 | TRBD2 | CASSLAPGTSGGGEYNEQFF | TGTGCCAGCAGCTTGGCCCCAGGGACTAGCGGGGGGGGAGAATACAATGAGCAGTTCTTC
TRBJ1-1 | TRBV5-1 | . | 15 | TRBD1 | CATRSRGQRAHEAFF | TGCGCCACCCGGAGCCGGGGACAGCGGGCCCATGAAGCTTTCTTT
TRBJ1-2 | TRBV9 | . | 14 | . | CASSVDTRGSGYTF | TGTGCCAGCAGCGTAGACACCAGGGGAAGTGGCTACACCTTC
TRBJ2-3 | TRBV7-2 | few | 16 | . | CASSLGGPSGTDTQYF | TGTGCCAGCAGCCTCGGGGGGCCATCTGGCACAGATACGCAGTATTTT
TRBJ1-2 | TRBV13 | . | 16 | TRBD1 | CASSSLTGGVYDGYTF | TGTGCCAGCAGTTCACTTACAGGGGGCGTTTATGATGGCTACACCTTC
TRBJ1-1 | TRBV7-2 | . | 16 | . | CASSLRGRYVNTEAFF | TGTGCCAGCAGCTTGCGGGGGAGGTACGTGAACACTGAAGCTTTCTTT
TRBJ2-7 | TRBV4-1 | . | 19 | TRBD1 | CASSQEGPHTGATTYEQYF | TGCGCCAGCAGCCAGGAAGGCCCCCATACAGGGGCGACCACCTACGAGCAGTACTTC
TRBJ1-2 | TRBV16 | once | 17 | . | CASSQFPRDTRDYGYTF | TGTGCCAGCAGCCAATTTCCCCGGGACACTAGGGACTATGGCTACACCTTC
TRBJ1-1 | TRBV6-5 | . | 14 | . | CASSFRTYDREAFF | TGTGCCAGCAGTTTCCGAACGTACGACAGAGAAGCTTTCTTT
TRBJ2-7 | TRBV2 | few | 16 | TRBD2 | CASSPVAGPSPYEQYF | TGTGCCAGCAGTCCAGTAGCGGGGCCGTCACCCTACGAGCAGTACTTC
TRBJ1-1 | TRBV5-1 | few | 13 | . | CASSLFQGTEAFF | TGCGCCAGCAGCTTGTTTCAGGGGACTGAAGCTTTCTTT
TRBJ2-5 | TRBV28 | . | 18 | TRBD1 | CASSLCVCTGGWRETQYF | TGTGCCAGCAGTTTATGCGTCTGTACAGGGGGATGGCGGGAGACCCAGTACTTC
TRBJ1-1 | TRBV4-1 | few | 15 | . | CASSHAPGSNTEAFF | TGCGCCAGCAGCCATGCCCCAGGGTCGAACACTGAAGCTTTCTTT
TRBJ1-5 | TRBV6-1 | . | 16 | TRBD1 | CASSAYRGRPDQPQHF | TGTGCCAGCAGTGCCTACAGGGGGCGGCCGGATCAGCCCCAGCATTTT
TRBJ2-2 | TRBV5-1 | . | 15 | . | CASSLVGAGAGELFF | TGCGCCAGCAGCTTGGTAGGGGCAGGGGCCGGGGAGCTGTTTTTT
TRBJ1-2 | TRBV27 | . | 14 | TRBD1 | CASSPLQGQNGYTF | TGTGCCAGCAGTCCGTTACAGGGGCAGAATGGCTACACCTTC
TRBJ2-6 | TRBV5-1 | . | 17 | TRBD1 | CASSFRAQGIGANVLTF | TGCGCCAGCAGCTTTCGGGCACAGGGGATAGGGGCCAACGTCCTGACTTTC
TRBJ1-5 | TRBV27 | large | 19 | TRBD1 | CASSSTTGGRGYSNQPQHF | TGTGCCAGCAGTAGCACAACAGGGGGCAGGGGGTATAGCAATCAGCCCCAGCATTTT
TRBJ2-7 | TRBV11-2 | . | 14 | . | CASSLDRVTYEQYF | TGTGCCAGCAGCTTAGACAGGGTGACCTACGAGCAGTACTTC
TRBJ2-2 | TRBV5-1 | . | 15 | TRBD1 | CASSFRQGNTGELFF | TGCGCCAGCAGCTTCCGACAGGGGAACACCGGGGAGCTGTTTTTT
TRBJ2-1 | TRBV7-3 | . | 16 | TRBD2 | CASSFERGGFYNEQFF | TGTGCCAGCAGCTTCGAGCGGGGGGGCTTTTACAATGAGCAGTTCTTC
TRBJ1-5 | TRBV19 | few | 17 | . | CASSIIGGGLSNQPQHF | TGTGCCAGTAGTATAATTGGTGGAGGGTTAAGCAATCAGCCCCAGCATTTT
TRBJ2-3 | TRBV5-1 | . | 15 | . | CASSLAGASTDTQYF | TGCGCCAGCAGCCTTGCGGGGGCTAGCACAGATACGCAGTATTTT
TRBJ2-3 | TRBV11-2 | once | 15 | TRBD2 | CASSLGAGGGDTQYF | TGTGCCAGCAGCTTAGGAGCGGGGGGCGGAGATACGCAGTATTTT
TRBJ1-6 | TRBV30 | . | 18 | . | CAWGASPGRIGYNSPLHF | TGTGCCTGGGGGGCTTCCCCCGGTCGTATAGGGTATAATTCACCCCTCCACTTT
TRBJ2-1 | TRBV5-4 | . | 19 | TRBD2 | CASSLARGSGRFSYNEQFF | TGTGCCAGCAGCTTGGCCCGGGGTAGCGGGCGATTCTCCTACAATGAGCAGTTCTTC
TRBJ1-4 | TRBV5-1 | . | 15 | . | CASSFQGATNEKLFF | TGCGCCAGCAGCTTCCAGGGTGCAACTAATGAAAAACTGTTTTTT
TRBJ2-5 | TRBV27 | . | 17 | TRBD2 | CASSIGASGGAWETQYF | TGTGCCAGCAGTATCGGGGCTAGCGGGGGGGCATGGGAGACCCAGTACTTC
TRBJ1-5 | TRBV9 | . | 14 | . | CASSAKAGSQPQHF | TGTGCCAGCAGCGCAAAGGCGGGCTCTCAGCCCCAGCATTTT
TRBJ1-3 | TRBV2 | . | 14 | . | CASMTDSSGNTIYF | TGTGCCAGCATGACTGACAGCTCTGGAAACACCATATATTTT
TRBJ1-1 | TRBV4-1 | . | 15 | . | CASSQVAAGRTEAFF | TGCGCCAGCAGCCAAGTTGCGGCGGGGCGCACTGAAGCTTTCTTT
TRBJ1-6 | TRBV5-4 | . | 15 | . | CASSLWIGGDSPFHF | TGTGCCAGCAGCTTGTGGATTGGCGGGGATTCACCCTTCCACTTT
TRBJ1-6 | TRBV10-3 | large | 15 | TRBD1 | CAISEDRALYSPLHF | TGTGCCATCAGTGAGGACAGGGCTCTTTATTCACCCCTCCACTTT
TRBJ2-7 | TRBV5-1 | . | 14 | . | CASRMDSNSYEQYF | TGCGCCAGCCGAATGGACAGTAACTCCTACGAGCAGTACTTC
TRBJ1-5 | TRBV19 | medium-sized | 18 | . | CASSTRGGGYYSNQPQHF | TGTGCCAGTAGTACGCGCGGGGGCGGATATTATAGCAATCAGCCCCAGCATTTT
TRBJ2-3 | TRBV6-5 | . | 16 | TRBD1 | CASSYSWDRGTDTQYF | TGTGCCAGCAGTTACTCTTGGGACAGGGGCACAGATACGCAGTATTTT
TRBJ1-5 | TRBV5-1 | . | 15 | . | CASSLSPGGNQPQHF | TGCGCCAGCAGCTTGAGCCCCGGGGGCAATCAGCCCCAGCATTTT
TRBJ1-3 | TRBV5-8 | . | 15 | . | CASSLAPSSGNTIYF | TGTGCCAGCAGCTTGGCCCCCAGCTCTGGAAACACCATATATTTT
TRBJ2-2 | TRBV30 | . | 13 | . | CAWTGANTGELFF | TGTGCCTGGACAGGGGCGAACACCGGGGAGCTGTTTTTT
TRBJ1-1 | TRBV19 | . | 12 | . | CASKTGNTEAFF | TGTGCCAGTAAGACAGGGAACACTGAAGCTTTCTTT
TRBJ1-5 | TRBV4-1 | . | 17 | . | CASSQVDLRESNQPQHF | TGCGCCAGCAGCCAAGTTGACTTGCGGGAGAGCAATCAGCCCCAGCATTTT
TRBJ2-1 | TRBV30 | few | 15 | . | CACPGGAGATNEQFF | TGTGCCTGCCCAGGGGGAGCGGGGGCCACTAATGAGCAGTTCTTC
TRBJ1-1 | TRBV5-1 | . | 14 | . | CASSLGGLQKEAFF | TGCGCCAGCAGCTTGGGGGGACTCCAAAAAGAAGCTTTCTTT
TRBJ2-5 | TRBV18 | once | 15 | . | CASSPRGITGETQYF | TGTGCCAGCTCACCCCGGGGGATCACGGGGGAGACCCAGTACTTC
TRBJ1-1 | TRBV2 | . | 17 | . | CATATGTPIYVNTEAFF | TGTGCCACCGCTACCGGGACACCCATATACGTGAACACTGAAGCTTTCTTT
TRBJ2-3 | TRBV10-3 | . | 13 | . | CAIMLGGTDTQYF | TGTGCCATCATGTTGGGAGGCACAGATACGCAGTATTTT
TRBJ2-6 | TRBV2 | . | 13 | TRBD2 | CASTRGSGNVLTF | TGTGCCAGCACGCGGGGGTCGGGCAACGTCCTGACTTTC
TRBJ1-6 | TRBV7-8 | . | 15 | . | CASSTQTEANSPLHF | TGTGCCAGCAGCACCCAGACAGAAGCTAATTCACCCCTCCACTTT
TRBJ1-6 | TRBV10-3 | few | 16 | TRBD1 | CAISETRDRGRSPLHF | TGTGCCATCAGTGAGACGCGGGACAGGGGGAGATCACCCCTCCACTTT